A single sample gave rise to the 4 T cell receptor beta chains below, sequenced in a study of T cell clonality in common variable immunodeficiency. Sequencing was performed with immunoSEQ multiplex PCR; in TCRdb, only in-frame clones are kept and a portion is missing. In total the sample includes about 81,000 clones, none of them seen once. The sequencing sample was made of peripheral blood mononuclear cells. These TCRs come from a person aged 18-69 years in good health.

This clone was seen many times. The CDR3 end falls 3 residues outside the read, so it is completed with the germline J gene. The genes are TRBV6-2 or TRBV6-3 and TRBJ2-7; the match to TRBD1 covers 8 bases. Germline CDR1 MNHEY, CDR2 SVGEGT. The CDR3 has 15 residues. The V gene end was trimmed by 7 bases and the J gene end by 0 bases; junction bases not matched to a gene: 8. The CDR3 is CASTRRDRSSYEQYF. The sequenced part of the CDR3 DNA is TGTGCCAGCACTCGCCGGGACAGGTCCTCCTACGAG.

At least ten counts were recorded for this clone. The read is 3 residues too short to cover the CDR3 end, so that end is filled in from the germline J gene. The genes are TRBV6-2 or TRBV6-3 and TRBJ2-7; 12 nucleotides line up with TRBD2. The CDR3 sequence is 17 residues long. Trimming took 6 bases from V and 3 from J; bases not matched to a gene: 12. Germline V gene sequence: CDR1 MNHEY, CDR2 SVGEGT. CDR3 residues: CASRLSILTSGGYEQYF. The CDR3 bases that were read are TGTGCCAGCAGACTAAGTATTTTGACTAGCGGGGGCTACGAG.

This clone has ten or more counts. Read data end 3 residues before the CDR3 end; the end is taken from the germline J gene. V is TRBV5-6 and J is TRBJ2-7, with TRBD2 identical over 7 bases. The CDR3 has 15 amino acids. The V gene's germline CDR1 is SGHDT and CDR2 YYEEEE. After removal of 2 bases from V and 0 bases from J, the junction contained 5 bases not matched to a gene. The covered CDR3 bases are TGTGCCAGCAGCTTCCTCCTAGCGGCCTCCTACGAG. It translates to CASSFLLAASYE. The whole CDR3 sequence reads CASSFLLAASYEQYF. The whole variable domain, remainder taken from reference TRBV5-6 and TRBJ2-7, is DAGVTQSPTHLIKTRGQQVTLRCSPKSGHDTVSWYQQALGQGPQFIFQYYEEEERQRGNFPDRFSGHQFPNYSSELNVNALLLGDSALYLCASSFLLAASYEQYFGPGTRLTVT.

This clone was detected ten times or more. The observed sequence ends 3 residues before the CDR3 terminus, with the missing tail filled in from the germline J gene. The chain combines TRBV18 with TRBJ2-5; 15 bases are shared with TRBD2. V was pared by 5 bases and J by 4 bases, with 5 bases of the junction left unmatched. The germline V gene has CDR1 KGHSH and CDR2 LQKENI. The CDR3 is 16 amino acids. CDR3 bases read: TGTGCCAGCTCATCGGGACTAGCGGGAGGAGGAGAGACC. Protein sequence: CASSSGLAGGGET. The whole CDR3 reads CASSSGLAGGGETQYF.